A selection of T cell receptor beta chains follows, all from one sample in a study of cytomegalovirus exposure and HLA in healthy donors. Clones were read by immunoSEQ multiplex PCR, and TCRdb kept only the in-frame ones, dropping some. The repertoire includes about 140,000 clones, over 70% of them detected once, and 3% to 3.5% sits in the top ten. Source material: PBMCs. The receptors were gathered from a man aged 40-49 years in good health and CMV-seronegative. Each CDR3 is given with its conserved first and last residue. D genes are given only for firm matches. Size tells how often a clone was seen (once, few, many) or the class of an expanded clone, and some rows leave it out.

size,length,D,J,V,CDR3,DNA
.,15,TRBD1,TRBJ1-1,TRBV27,CASKSSRDRGTEAFF,TGTGCCAGCAAGTCTTCCCGGGACAGGGGCACTGAAGCTTTCTTT
.,17,TRBD2,TRBJ2-4,TRBV28,CASSVLRLGDYKNIQYF,TGTGCCAGCAGTGTCCTCCGCCTGGGGGACTACAAAAACATTCAGTACTTC
.,16,TRBD1,TRBJ2-7,TRBV19,CASSRTGTGGFYEQYF,TGTGCCAGTAGTAGGACCGGGACAGGGGGCTTTTACGAGCAGTACTTC
.,14,.,TRBJ1-2,TRBV9,CASSATTESYGYTF,TGTGCCAGCAGCGCTACGACAGAATCGTATGGCTACACCTTC
.,15,.,TRBJ2-1,TRBV4-3,CASSSSRGEYNEQFF,TGCGCCAGCAGCTCGTCACGCGGGGAGTACAATGAGCAGTTCTTC
.,15,.,TRBJ1-2,TRBV7-9,CASTGGGQTNYGYTF,TGTGCCAGCACTGGGGGCGGACAAACTAACTATGGCTACACCTTC
few,14,.,TRBJ2-2,TRBV6-5,CASTAGALPGELFF,TGTGCCAGCACCGCGGGGGCCCTACCCGGGGAGCTGTTTTTT
.,15,.,TRBJ1-2,TRBV19,CASSIDGHSEYGYTF,TGTGCCAGTAGTATAGATGGTCACAGTGAATATGGCTACACCTTC
few,14,TRBD1,TRBJ2-5,TRBV5-1,CASSPDRVTTGKYF,TGCGCCAGCAGCCCGGACAGGGTCACCACGGGGAAGTACTTC
.,13,.,TRBJ1-5,TRBV30,CAWAFGGDQPQHF,TGTGCCTGGGCTTTCGGGGGGGATCAGCCCCAGCATTTT
.,17,TRBD2,TRBJ2-1,TRBV29-1,CSALTASGRGSYNEQFF,TGCAGCGCGTTGACAGCTAGCGGGAGGGGGTCCTACAATGAGCAGTTCTTC
few,15,TRBD1,TRBJ1-2,TRBV5-1,CASSPAEGQGYGYTF,TGCGCCAGCAGCCCGGCCGAGGGACAGGGTTATGGCTACACCTTC
.,14,.,TRBJ1-5,TRBV19,CASNFNGPDQPQHF,TGTGCCAGTAATTTTAATGGGCCGGATCAGCCCCAGCATTTT
.,13,.,TRBJ2-3,TRBV4-1,CASSQGAKDTQYF,TGCGCCAGCAGCCAAGGGGCCAAGGATACGCAGTATTTT
.,15,TRBD1,TRBJ1-1,TRBV6-5,CASSYSDRGNTEAFF,TGTGCCAGCAGTTACTCGGACAGGGGGAACACTGAAGCTTTCTTT
once,15,TRBD2,TRBJ2-1,TRBV5-1,CASSPGLAGVDEQFF,TGCGCCAGCAGCCCGGGACTAGCGGGAGTAGATGAGCAGTTCTTC
.,17,TRBD2,TRBJ2-7,TRBV5-3,CARSQWWGSSGTYEQYF,TGTGCCAGAAGCCAATGGTGGGGGTCTAGCGGGACTTACGAGCAGTACTTC
.,15,TRBD1,TRBJ1-3,TRBV6-6,CASNPGGSRRDTIYF,TGTGCCAGCAACCCAGGGGGCAGCCGGCGGGACACCATATATTTT
few,13,TRBD1,TRBJ1-4,TRBV2,CASSPGTDEKLFF,TGTGCCAGCAGCCCCGGGACAGACGAAAAACTGTTTTTT
.,17,TRBD2,TRBJ2-7,TRBV5-4,CASSAGTSGGAPYEQYF,TGTGCCAGCAGCGCCGGGACTAGCGGGGGGGCCCCCTACGAGCAGTACTTC
.,15,.,TRBJ1-4,TRBV7-2,CASSIGHFGDEKLFF,TGTGCCAGCAGCATTGGACACTTTGGGGATGAAAAACTGTTTTTT
.,15,TRBD1,TRBJ2-2,TRBV7-2,CASSHRGQNTGELFF,TGTGCCAGCAGCCATAGGGGGCAAAACACCGGGGAGCTGTTTTTT
.,14,.,TRBJ2-3,TRBV15,CAIAVQLITDTQYF,TGTGCCATCGCTGTTCAGTTAATCACAGATACGCAGTATTTT
.,16,TRBD2,TRBJ2-1,TRBV7-8,CASSYRPGLDVHEQFF,TGTGCCAGCAGCTACAGACCGGGACTAGACGTCCATGAGCAGTTCTTC
.,15,TRBD2,TRBJ2-7,TRBV6-5,CASSYGRGRTYEQYF,TGTGCCAGCAGTTACGGGCGGGGGAGGACCTACGAGCAGTACTTC
.,17,.,TRBJ2-2,TRBV4-2,CASSQNLVGGRPGELFF,TGTGCCAGCAGCCAAAATTTGGTGGGAGGTAGGCCCGGGGAGCTGTTTTTT
once,14,.,TRBJ1-3,TRBV9,CASRGSYSGNTIYF,TGTGCCAGCAGGGGCTCCTACTCTGGAAACACCATATATTTT
.,12,.,TRBJ2-5,TRBV28,CASSLRQVPSYF,TGTGCCAGCAGTTTAAGACAAGTTCCTTCTTACTTC
.,16,TRBD1,TRBJ1-6,TRBV6-5,CASSWDRWTYNSPLHF,TGTGCCAGCAGTTGGGACAGGTGGACCTATAATTCACCCCTCCACTTT
.,19,TRBD2,TRBJ2-1,TRBV5-4,CASSGREMGLAVFYNEQFF,TGTGCCAGCAGCGGCCGGGAAATGGGTCTAGCGGTTTTCTACAATGAGCAGTTCTTC
.,15,TRBD1,TRBJ1-5,TRBV19,CASTRGGQPWQPQHF,TGTGCCAGTACCCGGGGGGGACAGCCTTGGCAGCCCCAGCATTTT
.,17,TRBD2,TRBJ2-2,TRBV7-2,CASSLSPTSGRIGELFF,TGTGCCAGCAGCTTAAGTCCCACTAGCGGGAGAATCGGGGAGCTGTTTTTT
.,13,.,TRBJ1-1,TRBV4-2,CASSQGTDTEAFF,TGTGCCAGCAGCCAAGGAACAGACACTGAAGCTTTCTTT
.,15,.,TRBJ1-3,TRBV2,CASKNGGASGNTIYF,TGTGCCAGCAAGAATGGGGGCGCCTCTGGAAACACCATATATTTT
few,16,TRBD2,TRBJ2-7,TRBV11-3,CASSRGGSGSVYEQYF,TGTGCCAGCAGCAGGGGTGGTAGCGGGAGCGTATACGAGCAGTACTTC
few,14,TRBD2,TRBJ2-1,TRBV2,CASKNERGSNEQFF,TGTGCCAGCAAGAACGAGCGGGGTTCCAATGAGCAGTTCTTC
.,14,.,TRBJ2-7,TRBV5-6,CASSFSIRPYEQYF,TGTGCCAGCAGCTTCTCTATCCGTCCCTACGAGCAGTACTTC
.,15,.,TRBJ2-1,TRBV19,CASSRTKLGYNEQFF,TGTGCCAGTAGTAGGACTAAGCTGGGCTACAATGAGCAGTTCTTC
.,16,TRBD1,TRBJ2-3,TRBV5-4,CASSFSGDRGPGTQYF,TGTGCCAGCAGCTTCAGCGGGGACAGGGGGCCCGGTACGCAGTATTTT
.,15,.,TRBJ2-5,TRBV19,CASRRTGTLQETQYF,TGTGCCAGTAGACGGACCGGGACTTTACAAGAGACCCAGTACTTC
once,16,TRBD2,TRBJ2-2,TRBV7-3,CASSLNQRGGTGELFF,TGTGCCAGCAGCTTAAACCAGCGGGGGGGAACCGGGGAGCTGTTTTTT
.,12,TRBD1,TRBJ1-1,TRBV29-1,CSGTGDLTEAFF,TGCAGCGGTACAGGGGATCTCACTGAAGCTTTCTTT
.,14,.,TRBJ1-2,TRBV30,CAWNSQPNNYGYTF,TGTGCCTGGAATTCACAACCCAATAACTATGGCTACACCTTC
.,14,.,TRBJ2-5,TRBV9,CASSVVGAEETQYF,TGTGCCAGCAGCGTAGTGGGGGCTGAGGAGACCCAGTACTTC
.,14,.,TRBJ1-5,TRBV2,CASSEDSTPPTQHF,TGTGCCAGCAGTGAAGATTCAACCCCCCCTACCCAGCATTTT
.,16,.,TRBJ2-7,TRBV6-5,CASSYSGGQSSYEQYF,TGTGCCAGCAGTTACTCCGGCGGCCAAAGCTCCTACGAGCAGTACTTC
.,12,.,TRBJ1-5,TRBV2,CASSVGDQPQHF,TGTGCCAGTAGTGTAGGGGATCAGCCCCAGCATTTT
.,13,.,TRBJ1-2,TRBV11-1,CASSSEARAGYTF,TGTGCCAGCAGCTCCGAGGCCAGGGCCGGCTACACCTTC
.,13,.,TRBJ1-3,TRBV4-3,CASSQRGGNTIYF,TGCGCCAGCAGCCAAAGGGGCGGAAACACCATATATTTT
few,17,TRBD2,TRBJ2-3,TRBV30,CAWSGFGNAGTSYTQYF,TGTGCCTGGAGTGGGTTTGGTAACGCCGGGACTAGCTATACGCAGTATTTT
.,11,TRBD1,TRBJ1-1,TRBV6-6,CASSRPGQTFF,TGTGCCAGCAGTCGACCGGGACAGACTTTCTTT
.,13,TRBD1,TRBJ1-4,TRBV11-3,CASTDRANEKLFF,TGTGCCAGCACGGACAGGGCTAATGAAAAACTGTTTTTT
.,16,TRBD1,TRBJ1-4,TRBV9,CASSVGPGTGSEKLFF,TGTGCCAGCAGCGTAGGTCCGGGGACAGGGTCGGAAAAACTGTTTTTT
many,13,.,TRBJ2-7,TRBV5-6,CASSFWTDYEQYF,TGTGCCAGCAGCTTTTGGACAGACTACGAGCAGTACTTC
.,16,TRBD1,TRBJ2-6,TRBV30,CAWSVGTGSGANVLTF,TGTGCCTGGAGTGTGGGGACAGGGTCTGGGGCCAACGTCCTGACTTTC
.,13,.,TRBJ1-5,TRBV19,CASSTQGGQPQHF,TGTGCCAGTAGTACCCAGGGAGGTCAGCCCCAGCATTTT
.,14,TRBD1,TRBJ2-3,TRBV5-4,CASSQGTGADTQYF,TGTGCCAGCAGCCAGGGTACAGGGGCAGATACGCAGTATTTT